This is a list of T cell receptor beta chains from one sample in a study of CD8 T cells in ankylosing spondylitis. Using its own MiXCR run on the 5' RACE reads, TCRdb lists one record per CDR3 protein. The profile shows about 90,000 distinct CDR3 sequences, roughly 8.5% of them singletons. What was sequenced was blood, either unsorted or a sorted T cell fraction (not recorded which). These receptors were obtained from a male donor with ankylosing spondylitis. Both conserved end residues are part of each CDR3. The D gene is left open where the match is weak. Clone size is given for some rows only: seen once, a few or many times, or a class if the clone is expanded.

d_call cdr3_length j_call clone_size v_call cdr3_aa cdr3_nt
- 16 TRBJ2-1 many TRBV7-9 CASSLVGGQFYNEQFF TGTGCCAGCAGCTTAGTCGGGGGACAGTTTTACAATGAGCAGTTCTTC
TRBD1 13 TRBJ2-3 many TRBV29-1 CSVTGGRTDTQYF TGCAGCGTGACAGGGGGCCGCACAGATACGCAGTATTTT
- 10 TRBJ1-1 many TRBV11-2 CALGNTEAFF TGTGCCCTTGGGAACACTGAAGCTTTCTTT
TRBD1 14 TRBJ1-5 - TRBV25-1 CASRDRGRCQPQHF TGTGCCAGCAGGGACAGGGGGCGGTGTCAGCCCCAGCATTTT
TRBD1 14 TRBJ2-1 few TRBV12-3/TRBV12-4 CASRTGTGYNEQFF TGTGCCAGCAGAACCGGGACAGGGTACAATGAGCAGTTCTTC
- 14 TRBJ1-1 - TRBV7-9 CASSLVGGATEAFF TGTGCCAGCAGCTTAGTTGGGGGGGCCACTGAAGCTTTCTTT
TRBD2 17 TRBJ2-7 many TRBV5-6 CASSSLYLGGRSYEQYF TGTGCCAGCAGCTCACTTTATCTGGGCGGGAGGTCCTACGAGCAGTACTTC
- 14 TRBJ2-1 - TRBV5-6 CASSFRMLYNEQFF TGTGCCAGCAGCTTTCGGATGCTATACAATGAGCAGTTCTTC
TRBD2 16 TRBJ2-1 many TRBV5-1 CASSLVTAGGSNEQFF TGCGCCAGCAGCTTGGTTACGGCGGGAGGGTCCAATGAGCAGTTCTTC
- 14 TRBJ1-1 many TRBV7-9 CASSFRGSGTEAFF TGTGCCAGCAGCTTCAGGGGAAGTGGCACTGAAGCTTTCTTT
TRBD1 15 TRBJ1-5 few TRBV12-3/TRBV12-4 CASSLTQGAGQPQHF TGTGCCAGCAGTCTTACGCAGGGGGCGGGTCAGCCCCAGCATTTT
TRBD2 15 TRBJ2-7 few TRBV20-1 CSALRTSGDSYEQYF TGCAGTGCTTTACGGACTAGCGGGGACTCCTACGAGCAGTACTTC
- 15 TRBJ1-5 many TRBV12-3/TRBV12-4 CASSRVLPAGQPQHF TGTGCCAGCAGTCGGGTCCTACCCGCGGGTCAGCCCCAGCATTTT
- 19 TRBJ2-1 few TRBV7-8 CASSLVPGSTIGVYNEQFF TGTGCCAGCAGCTTAGTTCCGGGGTCCACTATTGGTGTTTACAATGAGCAGTTCTTC
- 16 TRBJ2-5 many TRBV3-1 CASSLQGGLLGETQYF TGTGCCAGCAGCCTACAGGGTGGACTGTTAGGAGAGACCCAGTACTTC
- 13 TRBJ2-7 many TRBV6-1 CASSVGKNYEQYF TGTGCCAGCAGTGTGGGCAAAAACTACGAGCAGTACTTC
- 13 TRBJ2-7 - TRBV7-7 CASSLGMGDEQYF TGTGCCAGCAGCTTAGGAATGGGGGACGAGCAGTACTTC
TRBD1 13 TRBJ2-2 many TRBV6-4 CASSDSDRGELFF TGTGCCAGCAGTGACTCGGACAGGGGGGAGCTGTTTTTT
- 15 TRBJ1-1 - TRBV14 CASSPLLVMNTEAFF TGTGCCAGCAGCCCCCTCCTGGTCATGAACACTGAAGCTTTCTTT
TRBD2 15 TRBJ2-3 - TRBV6-1 CASSAGTSGIDTQYF TGTGCCAGCAGTGCCGGGACTAGCGGGATCGATACGCAGTATTTT
- 13 TRBJ2-2 few TRBV27 CASIQRGTGELFF TGTGCCAGCATCCAAAGGGGCACCGGGGAGCTGTTTTTT
- 17 TRBJ2-2 many TRBV27 CASSREAGTLNTGELFF TGTGCCAGCTCCAGGGAGGCCGGGACACTGAACACCGGGGAGCTGTTTTTT
- 16 TRBJ2-5 - TRBV10-3 CAISEFGDGDEETQYF TGTGCCATCAGTGAGTTCGGGGACGGGGATGAAGAGACCCAGTACTTC
- 15 TRBJ2-1 many TRBV7-9 CASTLLGREDNEQFF TGTGCCTCAACTCTACTAGGACGTGAAGACAATGAGCAGTTCTTC
TRBD2 18 TRBJ2-1 - TRBV20-1 CSANGASGRTSSYNEQFF TGCAGTGCTAATGGTGCTAGCGGGAGGACGAGCTCCTACAATGAGCAGTTCTTC
TRBD2 15 TRBJ2-1 - TRBV5-5 CASTYSGVSYNEQFF TGTGCCAGCACCTATAGCGGGGTCTCCTACAATGAGCAGTTCTTC
- 17 TRBJ2-2 few TRBV7-9 CASSLALVVPDTGELFF TGTGCCAGCAGCCTCGCCCTTGTGGTTCCGGACACCGGGGAGCTGTTTTTT
- 14 TRBJ2-2 few TRBV6-1 CASSPGAETGELFF TGTGCCAGCAGTCCGGGGGCCGAAACCGGGGAGCTGTTTTTT
- 14 TRBJ1-2 - TRBV5-5 CASSLGDTVYGYTF TGTGCCAGCAGCTTGGGGGACACAGTCTATGGCTACACCTTC
- 18 TRBJ2-1 many TRBV10-3 CAIRAAALNLSSYNEQFF TGTGCCATCAGAGCGGCAGCGTTAAACCTGAGCTCCTACAATGAGCAGTTCTTC
- 13 TRBJ2-4 - TRBV19 CASSTGAKNIQYF TGTGCCAGTAGTACAGGGGCCAAAAACATTCAGTACTTC
- 14 TRBJ2-7 - TRBV27 CASSFIQGSGEQYF TGTGCCAGCAGTTTTATCCAGGGTTCCGGCGAGCAGTACTTC
TRBD1 17 TRBJ2-2 many TRBV7-9 CASSSLPGQRQPGELFF TGTGCCAGCAGCTCTCTTCCGGGACAGAGGCAGCCCGGGGAGCTGTTTTTT
- 14 TRBJ2-7 few TRBV20-1 CSARDQFRDHEQYF TGCAGTGCTAGAGATCAGTTCAGGGACCACGAGCAGTACTTC
- 13 TRBJ2-1 - TRBV12-5 CASGLVIASEQFF TGTGCTAGTGGTTTGGTAATAGCGAGTGAGCAGTTCTTC
- 14 TRBJ2-1 many TRBV11-2 CASSFGGVPNEQFF TGTGCCAGCAGCTTCGGCGGGGTCCCCAATGAGCAGTTCTTC
- 15 TRBJ1-2 few TRBV27 CASSLSRWGNYGYTF TGTGCCAGCAGTTTATCCCGTTGGGGGAACTATGGCTACACCTTC
TRBD2 15 TRBJ2-3 - TRBV6-2/TRBV6-3 CASSYYSGRAYTQYF TGTGCCAGCAGTTACTATAGCGGGAGGGCATATACGCAGTATTTT
TRBD1 15 TRBJ2-1 many TRBV12-3/TRBV12-4 CASSKDRGLYNEQFF TGTGCCAGCAGCAAGGACAGGGGACTCTACAATGAGCAGTTCTTC
- 21 TRBJ2-6 many TRBV27 CASSSKEDELKISSGANVLTF TGTGCCAGCAGTTCCAAAGAGGACGAACTAAAAATAAGCTCTGGGGCCAACGTCCTGACTTTC
TRBD2 16 TRBJ2-3 - TRBV18 CASPGTSDPITDTQYF TGTGCCAGCCCCGGGACTAGCGATCCGATCACAGATACGCAGTATTTT
TRBD2 18 TRBJ2-7 few TRBV11-2 CASSLGLAGEGLSYEQYF TGTGCCAGCAGCTTGGGACTAGCGGGAGAGGGCCTCTCCTACGAGCAGTACTTC
- 16 TRBJ1-1 - TRBV19 CASSMGLLLKNTEAFF TGTGCCAGTAGTATGGGTTTACTCTTGAAGAACACTGAAGCTTTCTTT
- 15 TRBJ2-7 few TRBV15 CATSRDNFDEYEQYF TGTGCCACCAGCAGAGATAATTTTGACGAGTACGAGCAGTACTTC
- 14 TRBJ2-7 many TRBV4-2 CASSQDTGSYEQYF TGTGCCAGCAGCCAAGATACGGGTTCTTACGAGCAGTACTTC
- 10 TRBJ2-5 many TRBV10-3 CAIRDETQYF TGTGCCATCAGGGACGAGACCCAGTACTTC
- 15 TRBJ2-7 - TRBV23-1 CASSHTGSPSYEQYF TGCGCCAGCAGTCATACCGGGAGCCCCTCCTACGAGCAGTACTTC
- 16 TRBJ2-1 few TRBV3-1 CASSPRTKTPRDEQFF TGTGCCAGCAGCCCCCGGACCAAAACGCCTCGGGATGAGCAGTTCTTC
TRBD1 14 TRBJ1-3 - TRBV29-1 CSVAGGIGGNTIYF TGCAGCGTTGCAGGGGGCATTGGAGGAAACACCATATATTTT
- 14 TRBJ2-1 few TRBV6-5 CASSYTSGSLGQFF TGTGCCAGCAGTTACACATCCGGGAGCCTGGGGCAGTTCTTC
- 15 TRBJ1-2 few TRBV28 CASSGQGNYNYGYTF TGTGCCAGCAGTGGGCAGGGGAACTATAACTATGGCTACACCTTC
- 16 TRBJ2-6 - TRBV3-1 CASSQDGGSGANVLTF TGTGCCAGCAGCCAAGATGGAGGCTCTGGGGCCAACGTCCTGACTTTC
TRBD2 15 TRBJ2-5 - TRBV6-5 CASSLTSGIEETQYF TGTGCCAGCAGTTTGACTAGCGGAATCGAAGAGACCCAGTACTTC
TRBD1 15 TRBJ2-5 - TRBV15 CATSRDPGQGETQYF TGTGCCACCAGCAGGGACCCGGGACAGGGGGAGACCCAGTACTTC
TRBD1 14 TRBJ1-1 - TRBV2 CASRHGTGMSEAFF TGTGCCAGCAGACACGGGACAGGGATGTCTGAAGCTTTCTTT
- 14 TRBJ1-4 many TRBV7-8 CASSLARRPEKLFF TGTGCCAGCAGCTTAGCGAGGCGCCCTGAAAAACTGTTTTTT
TRBD2 16 TRBJ2-3 many TRBV11-2 CASSLFPSGSTDTQYF TGTGCCAGCAGCTTATTCCCTAGCGGCAGCACAGATACGCAGTATTTT
TRBD1 13 TRBJ1-2 few TRBV6-1 CASSEGQGYGYTF TGTGCCAGCAGTGAGGGACAGGGGTATGGCTACACCTTC
- 15 TRBJ2-7 many TRBV7-8 CASSLYRQAPYEQYF TGTGCCAGCAGCCTCTACCGACAGGCACCCTACGAGCAGTACTTC